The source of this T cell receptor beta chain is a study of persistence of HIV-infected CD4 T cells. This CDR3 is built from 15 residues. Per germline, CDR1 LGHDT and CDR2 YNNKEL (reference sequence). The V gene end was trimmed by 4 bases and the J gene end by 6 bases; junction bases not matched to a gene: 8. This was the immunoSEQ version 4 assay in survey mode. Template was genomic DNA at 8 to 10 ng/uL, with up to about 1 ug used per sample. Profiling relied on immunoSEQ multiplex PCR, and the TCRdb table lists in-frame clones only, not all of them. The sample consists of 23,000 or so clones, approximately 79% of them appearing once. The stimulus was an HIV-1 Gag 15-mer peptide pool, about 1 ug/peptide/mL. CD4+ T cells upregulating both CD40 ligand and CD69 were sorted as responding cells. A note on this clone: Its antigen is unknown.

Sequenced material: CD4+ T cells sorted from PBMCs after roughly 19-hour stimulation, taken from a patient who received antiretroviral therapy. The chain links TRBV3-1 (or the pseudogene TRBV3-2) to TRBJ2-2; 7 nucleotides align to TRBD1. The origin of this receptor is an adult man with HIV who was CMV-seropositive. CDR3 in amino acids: CASSPLAQGAGELFF. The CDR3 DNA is TGTGCCAGCAGCCCCTTGGCGCAGGGGGCCGGGGAGCTGTTTTTT.